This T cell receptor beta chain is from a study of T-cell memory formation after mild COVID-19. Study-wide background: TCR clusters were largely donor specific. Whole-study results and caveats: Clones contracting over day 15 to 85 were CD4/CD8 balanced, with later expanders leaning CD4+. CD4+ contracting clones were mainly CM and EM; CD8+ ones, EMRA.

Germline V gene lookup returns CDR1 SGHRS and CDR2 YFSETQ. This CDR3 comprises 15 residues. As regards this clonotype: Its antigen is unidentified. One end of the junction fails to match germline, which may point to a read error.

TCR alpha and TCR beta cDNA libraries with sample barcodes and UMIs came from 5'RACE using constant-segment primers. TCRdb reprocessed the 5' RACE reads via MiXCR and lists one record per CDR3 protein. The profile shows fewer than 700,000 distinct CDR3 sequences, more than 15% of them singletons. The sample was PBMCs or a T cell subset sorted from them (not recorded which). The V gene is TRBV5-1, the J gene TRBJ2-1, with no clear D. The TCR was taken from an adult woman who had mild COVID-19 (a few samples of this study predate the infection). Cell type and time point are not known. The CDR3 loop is CASSLGLVAHNKQFF. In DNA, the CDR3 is TGCGCCAGCAGCTTGGGGCTAGTGGCACACAATAAGCAGTTCTTC.